This TCR beta chain was recovered during a study of CD8+ T cells in alopecia areata (dated by TCRdb to 2016 to 2018). About the study as a whole: Treated patients were enrolled in an open-label pilot trial of oral tofacitinib at 5 to 10 mg twice daily for moderate-to-severe alopecia areata. Tofacitinib was administered for 6 to 18 months, and 6 months of follow-up off drug were then conducted to assess delayed response and recurrence. The SALT score, which quantifies the percentage of affected scalp surface area, was used to measure disease severity in treated patients. The study used high-throughput TCRbeta sequencing to examine T cell clonal expansion in alopecia areata, in both the C3H/HeJ mouse model and human patients. In humans, TCRbeta sequencing was performed on scalp tissue and on sorted CD4+ and CD8+ peripheral blood T cells from healthy controls and from patients with patchy or totalis/universalis alopecia areata. Biopsies were taken from tofacitinib-treated patients at baseline and again at 4 and 24 weeks into treatment, and several of those patients also had a later scalp biopsy. Clonality in the scalp was compared among normal scalp (n=4), patchy alopecia areata scalp (n=8), and alopecia totalis/universalis scalp (n=8). The RNA source kit depended on sample type: the PAXgene miRNA kit for fixed scalp, the miRNeasy kit for PBMCs, and the RNeasy kit for mouse skin. TCRbeta CDR3 regions were amplified by immunoSEQ multiplex PCR using 35 Vbeta forward and 13 Jbeta reverse primers. Study-wide findings and limitations: Tofacitinib significantly lowered scalp clonality and the number of expanded CD8+ clones among the top 100 scalp clones. Shared TCR sequences between patients were less evident than in mice, which may be partly attributable to HLA diversity in the patient population. Because the treated cohort was small and had only one nonresponder, larger studies are needed to examine links between baseline CD8+ expansion and response. Unlike mouse skin, where gammadelta T cells dominate, normal human skin contains resident alphabeta T cells that get sequenced too, which complicates analysis of the scalp TCR repertoire. Lesional scalp, especially in alopecia totalis/universalis, showed higher clonality and more expanded CD8+ clones than normal scalp, suggesting antigenic drive. During tofacitinib treatment, many expanded lesional clones remained in scalp and blood, and this persistence may partly explain relapse after treatment is stopped.

The germline V gene (reference sequence) supplies CDR1 SGHNT and CDR2 YYREEE. Unmatched junction bases come to 15, with V trimmed by 4 bases and J by 6 bases. From the cysteine up to the phenylalanine, the CDR3 has a length of 16 residues. Left in the record is the CDR3 DNA by itself, 48 bases read in frame from the first base. Comment on this clone: Its binding antigen is unknown. Base qualities are not provided; no much larger clone lies one nucleotide away.

The library was made by the immunoSEQ multiplex PCR assay. RNA was extracted from all samples and reverse transcribed into cDNA as template for TCR sequencing. SuperScript III was used for first-strand cDNA synthesis, primed with a 2:1 mix of oligo-dT and random hexamers. A synthetic immune receptor repertoire was used to assess amplification bias, and residual bias was removed computationally. As for the original processing: After raw reads were preprocessed to remove errors, the CDR3 was defined following IMGT conventions as running from the conserved cysteine to phenylalanine. Clonality was calculated as 1 minus Shannon entropy normalized by log2 of the number of productive unique TCRs. Scalp TCRbeta sequences were cross-referenced with sorted blood CD4 and CD8 repertoires so that the CD4 or CD8 identity of scalp clones could be inferred. TCRdb's version of the immuneACCESS table is confined to in-frame rearrangements and falls short of the full clone set. An unresolved V gene accounts for under half of the shortfall where checked; the remainder is of unknown origin. The V and J calls and clone size come from that table; D and trimming were worked out from the DNA. The sample records just over 150,000 clones, 50% to 70% of which are singletons. Of the sample, 0.9% to 1% is held by the ten largest clones.

The time point label for this specimen denotes: approximately 4 weeks on oral tofacitinib. Reading the label with the study, this specimen's treatment or condition is: oral pan-JAK inhibitor, 5-10 mg twice daily. From alopecia areata patients, peripheral blood was collected along with lesional scalp punch biopsies. After PBMCs were isolated by density centrifugation and stained for CD3, CD4 and CD8, a FACSAria was used to sort CD4+ and CD8+ T cells. This specimen was CD4+ T cells sorted from blood, taken at week 4, from a patient treated with tofacitinib. The chain uses TRBV5-4 and TRBJ2-5, and TRBD1 matches 7 of the central bases. This sequence was found in a human donor with alopecia areata. CDR3 region: CASSPAIIGGIQTQYF. The nucleotide sequence is given as TGTGCCAGCAGCCCGGCGATCATAGGGGGCATACAGACCCAGTACTTC.